The 28 T cell receptor beta chains below all came from one sample that was sequenced in a study of T cell responses to AZD1222 COVID-19 vaccine. Profiling relied on immunoSEQ multiplex PCR, and the TCRdb table lists in-frame clones only, not all of them. The sample yields about 97,000 clones, around 84% seen once. Source: peripheral blood, taken on day 0 of AZD1222 vaccination. The receptors derive from an adult in good health.

V and J are TRBV11-2 and TRBJ2-4; unclear D gene. The CDR3 covers 14 residues. The germline gives CDR1 SGHAT, CDR2 FQNNGV. Trimming shortened V by 6 bases and J by 7 bases, and 16 bases separated the two germline ends. The CDR3 coding sequence is TGTGCCAGCAGGTATTCGTACGTCGGGAACATTCAGTACTTC. Translation gives CASRYSYVGNIQYF. The full variable domain, its missing parts supplied by reference TRBV11-2 and TRBJ2-4, is EAGVAQSPRYKIIEKRQSVAFWCNPISGHATLYWYQQILGQGPKLLIQFQNNGVVDDSQLPKDRFSAERLKGVDSTLKIQPAKLEDSAVYLCASRYSYVGNIQYFGAGTRLSVL.

This chain links TRBV2 with TRBJ2-7, with 11 bases matching TRBD1. The CDR3 length is 15 residues. V lost 3 bases, J lost 4 bases, and 5 bases stayed unmatched. CDR1 SNHLY and CDR2 FYNNEI come from the germline V gene. CDR3 DNA sequence: TGTGCCAGCAGTGATAGGACAGGGGGCCAATACGAGCAGTACTTC. It yields the protein CASSDRTGGQYEQYF.

CDR3 sequence: CASSFGTGGFSNTEAFF. CDR3 nucleotide sequence: TGTGCCAGCAGCTTCGGGACAGGGGGTTTTTCGAACACTGAAGCTTTCTTT. The genes are TRBV7-2 and TRBJ1-1; TRBD1 matches 11 bases. V was clipped by 3 bases and J by 1 base; unmatched bases: 7. CDR1 and CDR2 (germline): SGHTA, FQGNSA. The CDR3 totals 17 residues.

Only a few counts were recorded for this clone. The chain couples TRBV18 to TRBJ2-7, with 9 positions matching TRBD2. This CDR3 is 14 amino acids long. In germline, CDR1 is KGHSH, CDR2 LQKENI. Germline trimming cut 3 bases from V and 1 base from J; bases unmatched to any gene: 1. CDR3: CASSPSGRSYEQYF. CDR3 in DNA: TGTGCCAGCTCACCTAGCGGGAGATCCTACGAGCAGTACTTC.

This clone appeared a few times. The chain carries TRBV30 and TRBJ2-7; TRBD1 is a possible D gene (5 bases). Deletions cut 4 bases from V and 0 bases from J, with 10 bases between. Germline-derived CDR1 and CDR2 are GTSNPN and SVGIG (reference sequence). This CDR3 has 13 amino acids. This CDR3 is CAWKHRSSYEQYF. The CDR3 DNA sequence: TGTGCCTGGAAGCACAGGAGCTCCTACGAGCAGTACTTC.

V usage is TRBV6-5 and J usage is TRBJ1-2; 9 bases map to TRBD1. CDR3 length equals 16 residues. The germline V gene encodes CDR1 MNHEY and CDR2 SVGAGI. V shed 0 bases and J 7 bases; nucleotides not matched to a gene: 9. The CDR3 region has the DNA TGTGCCAGCAGTTACTCCCCCCAACAGGGGGCTTTTGGCTACACCTTC. Amino acids: CASSYSPQQGAFGYTF.

The V call is TRBV7-2, the J call TRBJ1-3; perhaps TRBD1 as D (6 bases). Germline V lookup: CDR1 SGHTA, CDR2 FQGNSA. Trimming cost V 5 bases and J 0 bases, with 14 bases left between them. The CDR3 consists of 16 residues. The DNA for the CDR3 is TGTGCCAGCAGCCGCCACAGGGCCGACTCTGGAAACACCATATATTTT. Its translation: CASSRHRADSGNTIYF.

This clone came up once. The chain is built from TRBV19 and TRBJ1-5, with 10 positions matching TRBD1. The V segment lost 9 bases and the J segment 4 bases; nucleotides outside the gene matches: 15. The CDR3 loop spans 17 amino acids. The germline V gene encodes CDR1 LNHDA and CDR2 SQIVND (reference sequence). CDR3 DNA sequence: TGTGCCAGCCGGAAGATGACAGGGGGCGAGAAGAATCAGCCCCAGCATTTT. It is translated as CASRKMTGGEKNQPQHF. Complete variable domain (other parts from reference TRBV19 and TRBJ1-5): DGGITQSPKYLFRKEGQNVTLSCEQNLNHDAMYWYRQDPGQGLRLIYYSQIVNDFQKGDIAEGYSVSREKKESFPLTVTSAQKNPTAFYLCASRKMTGGEKNQPQHFGDGTRLSIL.

V is TRBV9 and J is TRBJ1-1, with D perhaps TRBD1 (5 bases). V gave up 4 bases and J gave up 0 bases, with 13 bases separating them. The CDR3 has 15 residues. Germline loops: CDR1 SGDLS, CDR2 YYNGEE. As DNA, the CDR3 is TGTGCCAGCAGCCCCCGCGGGGGGATGAACACTGAAGCTTTCTTT. It translates to CASSPRGGMNTEAFF.

The chain recombines TRBV7-9 with TRBJ1-2; TRBD1 is a possible D gene (6 bases). V gave up 4 bases and J gave up 0 bases, with 18 bases separating them. Germline loops: CDR1 SEHNR, CDR2 FQNEAQ (reference sequence). This CDR3 contains 17 residues. The CDR3 sequence: CASSSTHLGQTNYGYTF. The CDR3 DNA is TGTGCCAGCAGCTCTACACACCTCGGACAGACTAACTATGGCTACACCTTC.

The chain employs TRBV3-1 (or the pseudogene TRBV3-2) and TRBJ1-1, with a weak D call TRBD1 (5 bases). V was pared by 1 base and J by 7 bases, with 7 bases between. Germline V lookup: CDR1 LGHDT, CDR2 YNNKEL (reference sequence). This CDR3 region has 12 residues. As DNA, the CDR3 is TGTGCCAGCAGCCAAGGACAGATTGAAGCTTTCTTT. Its protein product is CASSQGQIEAFF.

This rearrangement joins TRBV7-2 to TRBJ2-1, with unresolved D. CDR1 and CDR2 from the germline V gene are SGHTA and FQGNSA. The CDR3 runs to 13 residues. The V and J ends lost 1 base and 5 bases respectively, with 6 bases between them. CDR3 nucleotides: TGTGCCAGCAGCTTAGGCCAGAACAATGAGCAGTTCTTC. Translation gives CASSLGQNNEQFF.

The chain combines TRBV30 with TRBJ1-1; D gene unclear. The germline V gene encodes CDR1 GTSNPN and CDR2 SVGIG (reference sequence). The CDR3 consists of 11 residues. V lost 1 base, J lost 9 bases, and 9 bases lay in between. The CDR3 protein is CAWSERVKAFF. In nucleotides, the CDR3 is TGTGCCTGGAGTGAGAGGGTGAAAGCTTTCTTT.

The sample holds one count of this clone. This sequence joins TRBV27 and TRBJ1-1; possibly TRBD1 for D (6 bases). The germline gives CDR1 MNHEY, CDR2 SMNVEV (reference sequence). The CDR3 is 12 residues long. The V and J ends lost 5 bases and 7 bases respectively, with 11 bases between them. The DNA for the CDR3 is TGTGCCAGCAGTGACAGGCTAAATGAAGCTTTCTTT. Encoded protein: CASSDRLNEAFF.

The table lists this clone with a few counts. This chain joins TRBV4-3 and TRBJ1-3; D is uncertain. Germline CDR1 reads LGHNA; CDR2 reads YSLEER. The CDR3 runs 15 residues. V was trimmed by 0 bases and J by 3 bases, leaving 9 bases between them. In DNA form, the CDR3 reads TGCGCCAGCAGCCAAGAGTTGGGGTATGGAAACACCATATATTTT. Encoded protein: CASSQELGYGNTIYF.

The gene calls are TRBV7-2 and TRBJ2-7; no reliable D call. The germline V gene encodes CDR1 SGHTA and CDR2 FQGNSA. CDR3 length: 13 residues. V lost 3 bases and J lost 5, with 11 bases in between. The CDR3 loop is CASSLGPQDEQYF. The CDR3, as DNA: TGTGCCAGCAGCTTGGGTCCCCAGGACGAGCAGTACTTC.

The chain recombines TRBV4-3 with TRBJ2-2; a possible D gene is TRBD1 (6 bases). Germline V CDR1 and CDR2: LGHNA, YSLEER. This CDR3 spans 18 amino acids. The V gene lost 0 bases and the J gene lost 7 bases, with 21 bases spanning the gap. CDR3 DNA sequence: TGCGCCAGCAGCCAAGATTCAGGGGCAGGGTACGACCACGGGGAGCTGTTTTTT. This sequence encodes CASSQDSGAGYDHGELFF.

The chain employs TRBV27 and TRBJ2-5; unclear D gene. The CDR3 has 14 residues. CDR1 is MNHEY and CDR2 is SMNVEV in the germline V gene (reference sequence). The V end was cut by 3 bases, the J end by 2 bases, with 10 bases between. The CDR3 reads CASSFMGTQETQYF. The DNA of the CDR3 is TGTGCCAGCAGTTTCATGGGCACTCAAGAGACCCAGTACTTC.

The chain has TRBV19 and TRBJ2-5, with a weak D call TRBD1 (6 bases). The length of the CDR3 is 16 residues. Germline V gene lookup returns CDR1 LNHDA and CDR2 SQIVND (reference sequence). V was trimmed by 1 base and J by 7 bases, leaving 19 bases between them. The CDR3 nucleotides are TGTGCCAGTAGTATAGCTTTTACAGGGAACGTGGGGACCCAGTACTTC. Its protein is CASSIAFTGNVGTQYF.

V is TRBV5-8 and J is TRBJ1-1; D uncertain. The length of the CDR3 is 11 residues. Germline CDR1 SGHTS, CDR2 YDEGEE. Trimming removed 6 bases from V and 1 base from J, with 4 bases in between. The DNA for the CDR3 is TGTGCCAGCACCCCGAACACTGAAGCTTTCTTT. Its translation is CASTPNTEAFF.

V usage is TRBV6-5 and J usage is TRBJ1-3; D perhaps matches TRBD1 (6 bases). In germline, CDR1 is MNHEY, CDR2 SVGAGI. Between the trimmed V and J ends, which lost 3 bases and 2 bases, there was a span of 14 bases. The CDR3 consists of 16 residues. The CDR3 sequence: CASSYGGQPTGNTIYF. DNA of the CDR3: TGTGCCAGCAGTTATGGCGGACAGCCCACTGGAAACACCATATATTTT.

As regards this clone: Other DNA sequences within the sample encode an identical CDR3. The J gene is TRBJ2-5, the V gene TRBV24-1; weak D call: TRBD1 (5 bases). This CDR3 has 16 amino acids. Germline V gene lookup returns CDR1 KGHDR and CDR2 SFDVKD. V gave up 0 bases and J gave up 2 bases, with 12 bases separating them. Here the CDR3 DNA reads TGTGCCACCAGTGATTTGCAGGGTCTCAGGCAAGAGACCCAGTACTTC. This encodes CATSDLQGLRQETQYF.

The V and J genes are TRBV2 and TRBJ2-7, with TRBD2 matching 12 bases. The CDR3 sequence is 15 residues long. Germline trimming cut 6 bases from V and 3 bases from J; bases unmatched to any gene: 6. Per the germline V gene, CDR1 is SNHLY and CDR2 is FYNNEI. The CDR3 sequence is CASRLRTSGDYEQYF. CDR3 DNA: TGTGCCAGCAGACTCAGGACTAGCGGGGACTACGAGCAGTACTTC.

The rearrangement links TRBV28 to TRBJ1-2; D gene ambiguous. V lost 10 bases to trimming and J lost 14 bases, with 11 bases between them. From germline, CDR1 is MDHEN and CDR2 SYDVKM. This CDR3 comprises 8 residues. CDR3 DNA sequence: TGTGCCACTTCCCCTCGTACCTTC. Translation: CATSPRTF.

This clone showed up many times. V gene TRBV6-5 combines with J gene TRBJ1-5; D call uncertain. Trimming took 7 bases from V and 6 from J, leaving 4 bases between them. The CDR3 has 10 residues. Germline V gene data show CDR1 as MNHEY and CDR2 as SVGAGI. CDR3 bases: TGTGCCAGCACGCGTCAGCCCCAGCATTTT. It codes for CASTRQPQHF.

This rearrangement joins TRBV10-3 to TRBJ1-4, with 8 bases that match TRBD1. The CDR3 contains 11 residues. V was pared by 10 bases and J by 8 bases, with 3 bases of the junction left unmatched. Germline loops: CDR1 ENHRY, CDR2 SYGVKD. The CDR3 DNA is TGTGCCACGGGACAGGACGAAAAACTGTTTTTT. As protein: CATGQDEKLFF.

This rearrangement joins TRBV28 to TRBJ2-7, with 8 bases that match TRBD1. The CDR3 runs to 13 residues. V shed 6 bases and J 4 bases; nucleotides not matched to a gene: 5. Germline assignment: CDR1 MDHEN and CDR2 SYDVKM. This chain's CDR3 is CASRGQDLYEQYF. CDR3 in DNA: TGTGCCAGCAGGGGACAGGATCTATACGAGCAGTACTTC.

The V gene is TRBV12-3 or TRBV12-4, the J gene TRBJ1-1; D is unresolved. The V gene lost 6 bases and the J gene lost 10 bases, with 9 bases spanning the gap. The CDR3 has 10 amino acids. The chain's CDR3 is CASRGRRAFF. In DNA, the CDR3 is TGTGCCAGCAGGGGCCGGAGAGCTTTCTTT.